Presented here are 32 T cell receptor beta chains from one specimen sequenced in a study of blood T cells in healthy people across ages. The authors ran a second PCR of 7 to 11 cycles using a sample-barcoded 5' primer and a J-beta primer mix. A single record per CDR3 protein comes from TCRdb applying MiXCR to the 5' RACE reads. The table includes 1.5 million to 1.9 million distinct CDR3 sequences, 35% to 45% detected once. Sequenced sample: blood. The receptors here all came from a woman under 30 in good health.

This chain joins TRBV9 and TRBJ1-1, with D possibly being TRBD1 (5 bases). CDR3 length: 16 amino acids. In germline, CDR1 is SGDLS, CDR2 YYNGEE. V lost 0 bases, J lost 1 base, and 13 bases lay in between. CDR3 coding DNA: TGTGCCAGCAGCGTAGGGGGCGGACACCCGAACACTGAAGCTTTCTTT. Its protein is CASSVGGGHPNTEAFF.

The gene calls are TRBV27 and TRBJ2-7; D unclear. V lost 6 bases and J 2 bases, leaving 11 bases between the germline ends. Germline V CDR1 and CDR2: MNHEY, SMNVEV (reference sequence). The CDR3 consists of 13 residues. CDR3 nucleotides: TGTGCCAGCAGCCTCGCCAGTACCTACGAGCAGTACTTC. It specifies CASSLASTYEQYF.

V gene TRBV29-1 combines with J gene TRBJ1-2; tentative D call: TRBD1 (6 bases). The V gene's germline CDR1 is SQVTM and CDR2 ANQGSEA. Trimming pared 5 bases from V and 8 bases from J, leaving 18 bases between. CDR3 length equals 13 residues. In DNA form, the CDR3 reads TGCAGCGTTACGGGAGGGGGGACGGCCGGCTACACCTTC. It specifies CSVTGGGTAGYTF.

This chain connects TRBV4-3 to TRBJ2-7; D may be TRBD2 (5 bases). Gene TRBJ2-5 matches the end of the DNA better, so the J call may be wrong. From germline, CDR1 is LGHNA and CDR2 YSLEER. The CDR3 is made up of 15 amino acids. The CDR3 protein is CASSQDVRETETQYF. The CDR3 DNA sequence: TGCGCCAGCAGCCAAGATGTGAGGGAGACAGAGACCCAGTACTTC.

This clonotype was counted a few times. The chain carries TRBV7-9 and TRBJ2-3, with D tentatively TRBD2 (5 bases). The CDR3 runs to 17 residues. The V gene's germline CDR1 is SEHNR and CDR2 FQNEAQ (reference sequence). V lost 4 bases, J lost 4 bases, and 21 bases lay in between. The DNA for the CDR3 is TGTGCCAGCAGCTCCCTAATTCGGGGTAGTTTCCCAGATACGCAGTATTTT. This sequence encodes CASSSLIRGSFPDTQYF.

This clonotype was seen a few times. V gene TRBV18 combines with J gene TRBJ2-7; 10 nucleotides line up with TRBD1. V was pared by 1 base and J by 2 bases, with 2 bases of the junction left unmatched. This CDR3 is 15 amino acids long. Germline assignment: CDR1 KGHSH and CDR2 LQKENI. CDR3 coding DNA: TGTGCCAGCTCACCACTGGGGACAGGGGCCTACGAGCAGTACTTC. Translated: CASSPLGTGAYEQYF. The variable domain in full, completed from reference TRBV18 and TRBJ2-7, reads NAGVMQNPRHLVRRRGQEARLRCSPMKGHSHVYWYRQLPEEGLKFMVYLQKENIIDESGMPKERFSAEFPKEGPSILRIQQVVRGDSAAYFCASSPLGTGAYEQYFGPGTRLTVT.

A few counts support this clonotype. CDR3 nucleotides: TGTGCCAGCAGAGGCAGGGGGCCGATGAACACTGAAGCTTTCTTT. Translating it yields CASRGRGPMNTEAFF. The chain links TRBV9 to TRBJ1-1; 8 bases match TRBD1. The CDR3 has 15 residues. Germline V lookup: CDR1 SGDLS, CDR2 YYNGEE. Trimming removed 5 bases from V and 0 bases from J; junction bases left unmatched: 6. Supplemented by reference TRBV9 and TRBJ1-1, the full variable domain reads DSGVTQTPKHLITATGQRVTLRCSPRSGDLSVYWYQQSLDQGLQFLIQYYNGEERAKGNILERFSAQQFPDLHSELNLSSLELGDSALYFCASRGRGPMNTEAFFGQGTRLTVV.

V and J are TRBV5-1 and TRBJ1-1, with D possibly matching TRBD1 (6 bases). The V end lost 2 bases, the J end lost 1 base, and 12 bases lay between the germline ends. The CDR3 runs 15 residues. The germline V gene has CDR1 SGHRS and CDR2 YFSETQ. The CDR3 DNA reads as TGCGCCAGCAGCTTTCACGCCAGGGGGAACACTGAAGCTTTCTTT. Its protein product is CASSFHARGNTEAFF.

This clonotype was seen only a few times. The V and J genes are TRBV27 and TRBJ1-4; D remains ambiguous. The ends were cut back, 3 bases at V and 5 bases at J, with 10 bases in the middle. The CDR3 extends over 14 amino acids. Per germline, CDR1 MNHEY and CDR2 SMNVEV (reference sequence). CDR3 amino acids: CASSFTAPNEKLFF. The CDR3 DNA reads as TGTGCCAGCAGTTTTACAGCACCGAATGAAAAACTGTTTTTT.

The genes are TRBV7-2 and TRBJ2-5, with 7 bases that match TRBD1. The CDR3 extends over 14 amino acids. J lost 7 bases, V lost 5 bases, and 10 bases had no gene match. Germline CDR1 reads SGHTA; CDR2 reads FQGNSA. CDR3 in amino acids: CASSRQGYEMTQYF. CDR3 bases: TGTGCCAGCAGCAGACAGGGTTACGAGATGACCCAGTACTTC.

The chain joins TRBV10-3 to TRBJ2-7; tentatively, D is TRBD1 (5 bases). The germline V gene encodes CDR1 ENHRY and CDR2 SYGVKD. CDR3 length: 11 residues. V was trimmed by 2 bases and J by 10 bases, leaving 9 bases between them. The CDR3 loop reads CAISEQGQQYF. The CDR3 DNA follows: TGTGCCATCAGTGAGCAGGGTCAACAGTACTTC.

This clonotype showed up just once. The J gene is TRBJ2-1, the V gene TRBV27; D possibly corresponds to TRBD2 (5 bases). The J call may not be correct, given that the DNA end is closer to TRBJ2-7. CDR1 is MNHEY, CDR2 SMNVEV, per germline (reference sequence). The CDR3 has 15 amino acids. Written as DNA, the CDR3 is TGTGCCAGCAGTACGACGGGAAACTCCTACAATGAGCAGTACTTC. Translating gives CASSTTGNSYNEQYF.

The sample holds a few counts of this clonotype. The chain has TRBV29-1 and TRBJ1-5; perhaps TRBD1 as D (5 bases). The CDR3 loop spans 12 amino acids. Per germline, CDR1 SQVTM and CDR2 ANQGSEA. V was pared by 7 bases and J by 9 bases, with 16 bases between. DNA for the CDR3: TGCAGCGCAGGAGAAGGGGCTCGGCCCCAGCATTTT. Its protein product is CSAGEGARPQHF.

The chain joins TRBV4-3 to TRBJ2-1, with 9 bases lining up with TRBD1. With 0 bases clipped from V and 9 bases from J, the junction kept 9 bases outside the gene matches. Looked up from germline, CDR1 is LGHNA and CDR2 is YSLEER. The CDR3 is 16 residues long. The CDR3 loop is CASSQDKVGQGSEQFF. CDR3 bases: TGCGCCAGCAGCCAAGATAAGGTAGGACAGGGGAGTGAGCAGTTCTTC.

This clonotype was counted between two and nine times. The rearrangement joins TRBV20-1 to TRBJ2-1; D perhaps matches TRBD2 (5 bases). The CDR3 covers 18 residues. From germline, CDR1 is DFQATT and CDR2 SNEGSKA (reference sequence). V was shortened by 4 bases and J by 6 bases, with 28 bases between the two germline ends. CDR3 sequence (DNA): TGCAGTGCTAACCGCATGGTGGCAGGACTTCCTGTTGTCAATGAGCAGTTCTTC. This translates into CSANRMVAGLPVVNEQFF.

The rearrangement links TRBV24-1 to TRBJ2-1, with 11 bases identical to TRBD2. With 4 bases clipped from V and 8 bases from J, the junction kept 9 bases outside the gene matches. Per the germline V gene, CDR1 is KGHDR and CDR2 is SFDVKD. There are 16 residues in the CDR3. For the CDR3, the DNA is TGTGCCACCAGTGACAAACTAGCGGGAGCTTTCGATGAGCAGTTCTTC. Translation: CATSDKLAGAFDEQFF.

CDR3 bases: TGTGCCAGCAGTCTCCGACAGCCGAGCTCCTACGAGCAGTACTTC. Its translation: CASSLRQPSSYEQYF. The chain combines TRBV27 with TRBJ2-7, with a weak D call TRBD1 (5 bases). Germline CDR1 and CDR2: MNHEY and SMNVEV (reference sequence). The V end was cut by 5 bases, the J end by 0 bases, with 14 bases between. The CDR3 totals 15 residues.

The chain employs TRBV5-1 and TRBJ1-1; possibly TRBD1 for D (6 bases). This CDR3 is 15 amino acids long. CDR1 and CDR2 (germline): SGHRS, YFSETQ. Between the trimmed V and J ends, which lost 1 base and 3 bases, there was a span of 13 bases. The CDR3: CASSLRDIKDTEAFF. The DNA of the CDR3 is TGCGCCAGCAGCTTGAGGGACATCAAGGACACTGAAGCTTTCTTT. The whole variable domain, filled in from reference TRBV5-1 and TRBJ1-1, reads KAGVTQTPRYLIKTRGQQVTLSCSPISGHRSVSWYQQTPGQGLQFLFEYFSETQRNKGNFPGRFSGRQFSNSRSEMNVSTLELGDSALYLCASSLRDIKDTEAFFGQGTRLTVV.

The chain carries TRBV6-1 and TRBJ1-2, with a tentative D call TRBD1 (6 bases). The V end lost 7 bases, the J end lost 8 bases, and 14 bases lay between the germline ends. The CDR3 is made up of 12 amino acids. Germline V gives CDR1 MNHNS, CDR2 SASEGT. The CDR3 region is CASTEGGGGYTF. The DNA for the CDR3 is TGTGCCAGCACCGAAGGGGGAGGGGGCTACACCTTC.

The rearrangement joins TRBV5-1 to TRBJ1-2, with D possibly TRBD1 on 6 matching bases. Germline CDR1 reads SGHRS; CDR2 reads YFSETQ. This CDR3 contains 14 residues. The V gene lost 5 bases and the J gene lost 5 bases, with 16 bases spanning the gap. For the CDR3, the DNA is TGCGCCAGCAGACAGTCGACAGGAGGATATGGCTACACCTTC. Its protein is CASRQSTGGYGYTF.

The chain recombines TRBV25-1 with TRBJ1-2, with D maybe TRBD1 (5 bases). The ends were cut back, 2 bases at V and 4 bases at J, with 17 bases in the middle. Germline V gives CDR1 MGHDK, CDR2 SYGVNS. The CDR3 is 16 residues long. The CDR3 region is CASSETLPPGGYGYTF. DNA for the CDR3: TGTGCCAGCAGTGAAACCCTCCCCCCGGGGGGCTATGGCTACACCTTC.

J is TRBJ2-3 and V is TRBV7-2; D possibly corresponds to TRBD2 (7 bases). V lost 5 bases and J lost 2, with 20 bases in between. Germline CDR1 reads SGHTA; CDR2 reads FQGNSA. The CDR3 is 17 amino acids. CDR3 DNA: TGTGCCAGCAGCCACACACTGGCGGGGGCGATCACAGATACGCAGTATTTT. As protein: CASSHTLAGAITDTQYF.

This clonotype turned up a few times. This chain uses TRBV20-1 with TRBJ1-1, with D unclear. The V end was cut by 1 base, the J end by 0 bases, with 6 bases between. Per the germline V gene, CDR1 is DFQATT and CDR2 is SNEGSKA (reference sequence). The CDR3 contains 13 residues. Written as DNA, the CDR3 is TGCAGTGCTAGAGCTCGGATGAACACTGAAGCTTTCTTT. It encodes CSARARMNTEAFF.

This clonotype was counted ten times or more. The rearrangement links TRBV27 to TRBJ2-7; no clear D. V lost 2 bases and J 3 bases, leaving 8 bases between the germline ends. CDR3 length: 13 amino acids. Germline V gives CDR1 MNHEY, CDR2 SMNVEV (reference sequence). This CDR3 is CASSLRALYEQYF. The CDR3 coding sequence is TGTGCCAGCAGTTTACGGGCTCTCTACGAGCAGTACTTC.

This clonotype was detected a few times. This rearrangement joins TRBV27 to TRBJ2-2; D uncertain. Germline CDR1 and CDR2: MNHEY and SMNVEV (reference sequence). This CDR3 has 14 amino acids. V was clipped by 5 bases and J by 4 bases, with 11 bases between them. The chain's CDR3 is CASSRRAVTGELFF. Written as DNA, the CDR3 is TGTGCCAGCAGTCGACGGGCCGTCACCGGGGAGCTGTTTTTT.

This clonotype has only a few counts. The chain carries TRBV5-1 and TRBJ1-2, with D perhaps matching TRBD1 (5 bases). V was pared by 4 bases and J by 9 bases, with 13 bases between. The CDR3 totals 12 residues. CDR1 and CDR2 (germline): SGHRS, YFSETQ. The CDR3 bases are TGCGCCAGCAGCCCGGGGCTGGAAAGCTACACCTTC. The encoded protein is CASSPGLESYTF. Using reference TRBV5-1 and TRBJ1-2 for the parts outside the CDR3, the full variable domain is KAGVTQTPRYLIKTRGQQVTLSCSPISGHRSVSWYQQTPGQGLQFLFEYFSETQRNKGNFPGRFSGRQFSNSRSEMNVSTLELGDSALYLCASSPGLESYTFGSGTRLTVV.

The chain is built from TRBV6-2 or TRBV6-3 and TRBJ1-1, with 7 bases aligning to TRBD1. CDR3 size: 14 residues. V shed 8 bases and J 4 bases; nucleotides not matched to a gene: 10. In germline, CDR1 is MNHEY, CDR2 SVGEGT. CDR3 residues: CASAPRPGGTEAFF. CDR3 sequence (DNA): TGTGCCAGCGCTCCTAGACCAGGGGGCACTGAAGCTTTCTTT.

This chain joins TRBV6-1 and TRBJ2-2; no clear D. Germline lookup yields CDR1 MNHNS and CDR2 SASEGT. The CDR3 is made up of 12 amino acids. Trimming pared 7 bases from V and 6 bases from J, leaving 9 bases between. CDR3 coding DNA: TGTGCCAGCATCAAGGATTCCGGGGAGCTGTTTTTT. Its protein product is CASIKDSGELFF.

The genes are TRBV27 and TRBJ1-2, with TRBD1 as a possible D gene (5 bases). V was shortened by 4 bases and J by 1 base, with 19 bases between the two germline ends. Germline CDR1 and CDR2: MNHEY and SMNVEV (reference sequence). This CDR3 is built from 17 residues. CDR3: CASSSLAGGAFNYGYTF. The DNA for the CDR3 is TGTGCCAGCAGTTCCCTCGCCGGGGGTGCCTTTAACTATGGCTACACCTTC.

The chain recombines TRBV20-1 with TRBJ2-7; 10 bases are shared with TRBD1. Germline assignment: CDR1 DFQATT and CDR2 SNEGSKA (reference sequence). V was pared by 6 bases and J by 2 bases, with 7 bases of the junction left unmatched. There are 14 residues in the CDR3. For the CDR3, the DNA is TGCAGTGCGCCAGGACAGGGGGTGGCCTACGAGCAGTACTTC. This codes for CSAPGQGVAYEQYF.

At least ten counts were recorded for this clonotype. The chain has TRBV12-3 or TRBV12-4 and TRBJ2-3, with 10 bases aligning to TRBD2. J was trimmed by 2 bases and V by 6 bases; bases with no gene match: 2. The length of the CDR3 is 14 residues. Here the CDR3 DNA reads TGTGCCAGCAGCGGACTAGCGGTCACAGATACGCAGTATTTT. It encodes CASSGLAVTDTQYF.

The chain recombines TRBV2 with TRBJ2-5; possible D gene TRBD2, 5 bases. There are 14 residues in the CDR3. Germline CDR1 reads SNHLY; CDR2 reads FYNNEI. V lost 5 bases to trimming and J lost 5 bases, with 15 bases between them. The CDR3 sequence is CASSMDWSMETQYF. The CDR3 region has the DNA TGTGCCAGCAGTATGGACTGGTCCATGGAGACCCAGTACTTC. The entire variable domain, with the rest obtained from reference TRBV2 and TRBJ2-5, is as follows: EPEVTQTPSHQVTQMGQEVILRCVPISNHLYFYWYRQILGQKVEFLVSFYNNEISEKSEIFDDQFSVERPDGSNFTLKIRSTKLEDSAMYFCASSMDWSMETQYFGPGTRLLVL.